This T cell receptor (beta chain) was found in a study of beta chain features in type 1 diabetes. cDNA synthesis used the whole RNA isolate, giving expressed TCRB sequences. Method: immunoSEQ multiplex PCR; TCRdb's copy keeps in-frame clones and lacks some. The data hold almost 350,000 clones, with 6.5% to 10% observed a single time. This clone has a count of ten or more. As yet, its antigen is unknown. Regarding the study as a whole: High TCR expression in some cells could lead to their over-representation in cDNA sequencing. Among patients with Type 1 diabetes, TCRB CDR3s were moderately but significantly shorter in every one of the four CD4+ subsets.

Germline V gene lookup returns CDR1 LNHDA and CDR2 SQIVND (reference sequence). V was cut by 5 bases and J by 3 bases, with 23 bases left in between. This CDR3 is built from 17 residues. The TCR sequence derives from a woman aged 18-29 years in good health. The chain carries TRBV19 and TRBJ2-7, with D perhaps matching TRBD1 (7 bases). Sample: central memory CD4+ T cells from blood. CDR3 bases: TGTGCCAGTAGTGATGTACGCGGGACAGAGAGTCTCTACGAGCAGTACTTC. It translates to CASSDVRGTESLYEQYF.